This T cell receptor (beta chain) was sequenced during a study of T cell responses to AZD1222 COVID-19 vaccine. The CDR3 length is 16 residues. Trimming cost V 0 bases and J 4 bases, with 14 bases left between them. From germline, CDR1 is SGHTS and CDR2 YDEGEE. In regard to this clone: Its antigen is not known.

Study outcomes and limitations: Mostly white British, mostly female donors; authors suggested clonal diversity may be underestimated. Sampled repertoires all dated from after the peak T cell response. Reportedly, nearly half the spike-specific TCRs target unmutated variant regions.

Some clones are missing from TCRdb's copy, which holds only in-frame ones; the method was immunoSEQ multiplex PCR. The table has roughly 51,000 clones, roughly nine tenths seen once. Sequenced material: peripheral blood, taken 28 days after the second AZD1222 dose. The sequence came from an adult who received the AZD1222 COVID-19 vaccine. The chain is built from TRBV5-8 and TRBJ2-1; D is ambiguous. CDR3 sequence reads: CASSLEILGHYNEQFF. The CDR3 DNA sequence: TGTGCCAGCAGCTTGGAGATCCTAGGCCATTACAATGAGCAGTTCTTC. Using reference TRBV5-8 and TRBJ2-1 for the parts outside the CDR3, the full variable domain is EAGVTQSPTHLIKTRGQQATLRCSPISGHTSVYWYQQALGLGLQFLLWYDEGEERNRGNFPPRFSGRQFPNYSSELNVNALELEDSALYLCASSLEILGHYNEQFFGPGTRLTVL.